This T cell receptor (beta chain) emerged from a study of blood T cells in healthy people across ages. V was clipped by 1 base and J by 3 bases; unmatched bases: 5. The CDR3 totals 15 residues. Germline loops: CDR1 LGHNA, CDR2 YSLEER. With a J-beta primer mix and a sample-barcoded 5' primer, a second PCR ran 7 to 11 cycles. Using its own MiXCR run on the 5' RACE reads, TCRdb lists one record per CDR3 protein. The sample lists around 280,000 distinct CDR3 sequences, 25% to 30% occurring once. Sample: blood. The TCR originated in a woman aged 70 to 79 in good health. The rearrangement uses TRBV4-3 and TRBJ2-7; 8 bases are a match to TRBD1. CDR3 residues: CASSQGRTGLYEQYF. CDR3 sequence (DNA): TGCGCCAGCAGCCAAGGTAGGACAGGGCTCTACGAGCAGTACTTC.